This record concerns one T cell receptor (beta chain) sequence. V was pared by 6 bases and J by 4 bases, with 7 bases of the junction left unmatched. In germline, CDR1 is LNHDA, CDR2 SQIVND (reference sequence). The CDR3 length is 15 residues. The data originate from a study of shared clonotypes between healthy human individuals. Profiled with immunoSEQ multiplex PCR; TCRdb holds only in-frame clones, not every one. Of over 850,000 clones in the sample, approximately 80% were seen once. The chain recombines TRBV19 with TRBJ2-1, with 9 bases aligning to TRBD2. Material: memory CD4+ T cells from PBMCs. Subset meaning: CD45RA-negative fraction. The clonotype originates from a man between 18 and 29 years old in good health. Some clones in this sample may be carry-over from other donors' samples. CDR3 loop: CASRPAGGLYNEQFF. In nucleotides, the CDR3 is TGTGCCAGTAGACCGGCGGGAGGGCTATACAATGAGCAGTTCTTC.